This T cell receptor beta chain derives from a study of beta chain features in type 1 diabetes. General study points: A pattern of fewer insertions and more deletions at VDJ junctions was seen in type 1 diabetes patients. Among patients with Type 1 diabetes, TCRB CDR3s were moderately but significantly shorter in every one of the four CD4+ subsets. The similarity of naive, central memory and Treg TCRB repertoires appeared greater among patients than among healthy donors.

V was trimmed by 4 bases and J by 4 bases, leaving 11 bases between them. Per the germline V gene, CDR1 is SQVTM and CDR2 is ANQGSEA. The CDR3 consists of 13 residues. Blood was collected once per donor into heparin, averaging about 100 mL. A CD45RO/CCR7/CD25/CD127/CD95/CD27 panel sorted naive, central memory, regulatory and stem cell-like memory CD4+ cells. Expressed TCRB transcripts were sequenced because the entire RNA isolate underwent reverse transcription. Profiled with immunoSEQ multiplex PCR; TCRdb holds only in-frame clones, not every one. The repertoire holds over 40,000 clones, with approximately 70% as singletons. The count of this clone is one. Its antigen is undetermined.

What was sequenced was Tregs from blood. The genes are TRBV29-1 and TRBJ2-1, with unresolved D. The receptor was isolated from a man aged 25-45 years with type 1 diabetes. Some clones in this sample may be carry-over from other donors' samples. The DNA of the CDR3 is TGCAGCGTTGGTCGACATAATTACAATGAGCAGTTCTTC. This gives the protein CSVGRHNYNEQFF.